Presented here are 14 T cell receptor beta chains from one specimen sequenced in a study of human T cells and chemical hapten exposure. Time point defined: patch test 2, 6 weeks after DPC sensitization. This sample's treatment: therapeutic diphenylcyclopropenone sensitization with weekly scalp DPC. Each CDR3 protein is one row after TCRdb ran MiXCR on the RACE reads. The data contain roughly 150,000 distinct CDR3 sequences, approximately 12% of them seen just once; the ten biggest clones take up around 1.4%. Sequencing used whole blood, obtained in connection with sensitization to the hapten diphenylcyclopropenone (DPC). The receptors were gathered from a woman aged 45 to 65 with alopecia areata. Some clones in this sample may be carry-over from other donors' samples.

This clonotype occurred a few times. This chain links TRBV5-4 with TRBJ2-1, with a possible D match to TRBD1 (6 bases). Germline V gene lookup returns CDR1 SGHNT and CDR2 YYREEE (reference sequence). The CDR3 is made up of 14 amino acids. V was pared by 4 bases and J by 6 bases, with 14 bases between. In DNA, the CDR3 is TGTGCCAGCAGCCGCGACAGGTCGGTCAATGAGCAGTTCTTC. Translating it yields CASSRDRSVNEQFF.

The chain joins TRBV24-1 to TRBJ2-1, with 13 bases that match TRBD2. V was pared by 5 bases and J by 9 bases, with 3 bases of the junction left unmatched. Germline CDR1 is KGHDR and CDR2 is SFDVKD. This CDR3 has 14 residues. The CDR3 is CATSGTSGSFEQFF. The CDR3 nucleotides are TGTGCCACCAGTGGGACTAGCGGGAGCTTTGAGCAGTTCTTC.

The chain uses TRBV11-2 and TRBJ2-7; 8 nucleotides agree with TRBD2. CDR1 is SGHAT, CDR2 FQNNGV, per germline. The CDR3 sequence is 14 residues long. Unmatched junction bases numbered 8, after V lost 7 bases and J lost 3 bases. CDR3 in amino acids: CASTLPGGNYEQYF. In nucleotides, the CDR3 is TGTGCCAGCACCCTACCGGGAGGGAACTACGAGCAGTACTTC.

This clonotype was recorded at least ten times. Here the CDR3 reads CASSTGANVLTF. In DNA form, the CDR3 reads TGTGCCAGTAGTACTGGGGCCAACGTCCTGACTTTC. The chain recombines TRBV19 with TRBJ2-6; D is undetermined. Per the germline V gene, CDR1 is LNHDA and CDR2 is SQIVND (reference sequence). V was shortened by 4 bases and J by 2 bases, with 0 bases between the two germline ends. The CDR3 contains 12 residues.

The gene calls are TRBV29-1 and TRBJ1-2, with a weak D call TRBD1 (5 bases). The CDR3 sequence is 12 residues long. CDR1 and CDR2 from the germline V gene are SQVTM and ANQGSEA. V dropped 5 bases and J dropped 2 bases, with 9 bases sitting between them. The CDR3 DNA sequence: TGCAGCGTTTACGGGGCCAACTATGGCTACACCTTC. Residues: CSVYGANYGYTF.

The chain uses TRBV6-2 or TRBV6-3 and TRBJ2-1; 7 nucleotides line up with TRBD2. This CDR3 has 18 amino acids. V lost 2 bases, J lost 7 bases, and 17 bases stayed unmatched. The germline V gene has CDR1 MNHEY and CDR2 SVGEGT. The CDR3 nucleotides read TGTGCCAGCAGTTACGAGGCTAAGCGGGACCCTATAAAGAATGAGCAGTTCTTC. Protein sequence: CASSYEAKRDPIKNEQFF.

The chain couples TRBV24-1 to TRBJ2-6, with a weak D call TRBD2 (5 bases). Germline CDR1 reads KGHDR; CDR2 reads SFDVKD. The CDR3 runs 16 residues. V lost 0 bases and J 0 bases, leaving 5 bases between the germline ends. CDR3 DNA: TGTGCCACCAGTGATTTGCGGGACTCTGGGGCCAACGTCCTGACTTTC. It specifies CATSDLRDSGANVLTF.

V usage is TRBV20-1 and J usage is TRBJ2-7; 10 bases map to TRBD2. The CDR3 runs 16 residues. Germline values: CDR1 DFQATT, CDR2 SNEGSKA (reference sequence). V shed 0 bases, J shed 9 bases, and the junction held 14 bases outside the gene matches. The CDR3 region is CSARDRLAGDRWGQYF. CDR3 DNA sequence: TGCAGTGCTAGAGATCGGCTAGCGGGAGATAGGTGGGGGCAGTACTTC.

This clonotype appeared many times. J is TRBJ2-3 and V is TRBV5-1; D is unclear. The CDR3 runs 15 residues. CDR1 is SGHRS and CDR2 is YFSETQ in the germline V gene. V gave up 5 bases and J gave up 0 bases, with 13 bases separating them. The CDR3: CASRSGSQSTDTQYF. The CDR3 DNA is TGCGCCAGCAGGTCCGGCTCCCAAAGCACAGATACGCAGTATTTT.

The chain recombines TRBV2 with TRBJ2-5; TRBD2 matches 8 bases. The CDR3 is 14 amino acids. J gave up 1 base and V 7 bases, and 5 bases lay outside the gene matches. Germline CDR1 reads SNHLY; CDR2 reads FYNNEI. The CDR3 loop is CASNPTSGQETQYF. Here the CDR3 DNA reads TGTGCCAGCAACCCCACTAGCGGCCAAGAGACCCAGTACTTC.

This clonotype was detected only a few times. The chain uses TRBV5-1 and TRBJ2-1; D ambiguous. V lost 4 bases, J lost 0 bases, and 8 bases lay in between. This CDR3 region has 14 residues. Germline V gene sequence: CDR1 SGHRS, CDR2 YFSETQ. The CDR3 nucleotides read TGCGCCAGCAGCCCGACGAGCTCCTACAATGAGCAGTTCTTC. Amino acid sequence: CASSPTSSYNEQFF.

The sample holds a few counts of this clonotype. The chain carries TRBV23-1 and TRBJ2-7; D remains ambiguous. TRBV23-1 is flagged as an ORF with uncertain function. Trimming took off 3 bases at V and 3 bases at J, with 3 bases between the two ends. The CDR3 sequence is 11 residues long. The CDR3 nucleotides are TGCGCCAGCAGTCATTTCTACGAGCAGTACTTC. This codes for CASSHFYEQYF.

The chain couples TRBV29-1 to TRBJ2-5; maybe TRBD1 (6 bases). The CDR3 spans 12 residues. V shed 4 bases and J shed 4 bases, with 10 bases lying between them. CDR1 and CDR2 from the germline V gene are SQVTM and ANQGSEA. The CDR3 sequence is CSVATGLETQYF. The CDR3 bases are TGCAGCGTTGCAACAGGGTTAGAGACCCAGTACTTC.

This chain uses TRBV13 with TRBJ2-7; D is unresolved. This CDR3 has 14 amino acids. Germline CDR1 PRHDT, CDR2 FYEKMQ (reference sequence). Trimming took 6 bases from V and 1 from J, leaving 13 bases between them. CDR3 residues: CASSHDQDSYEQYF. The CDR3 bases are TGTGCCAGCAGTCACGATCAAGATTCCTACGAGCAGTACTTC.